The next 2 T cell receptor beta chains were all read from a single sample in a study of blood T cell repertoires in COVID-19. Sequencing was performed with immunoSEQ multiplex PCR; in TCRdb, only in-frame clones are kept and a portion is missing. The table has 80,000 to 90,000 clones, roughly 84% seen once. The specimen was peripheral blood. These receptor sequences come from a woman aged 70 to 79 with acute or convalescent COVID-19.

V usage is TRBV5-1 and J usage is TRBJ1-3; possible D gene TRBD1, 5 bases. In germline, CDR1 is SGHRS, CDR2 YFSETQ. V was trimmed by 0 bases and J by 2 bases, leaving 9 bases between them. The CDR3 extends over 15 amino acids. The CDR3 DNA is TGCGCCAGCAGCTTGGAAGGGGTCACTGGAAACACCATATATTTT. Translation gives CASSLEGVTGNTIYF.

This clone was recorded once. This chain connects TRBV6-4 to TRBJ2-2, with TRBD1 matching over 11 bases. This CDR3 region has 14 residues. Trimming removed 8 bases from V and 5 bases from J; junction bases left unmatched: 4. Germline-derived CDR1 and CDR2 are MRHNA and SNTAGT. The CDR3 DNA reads TGTGCCAGCGGACAGGGGGCTAGAACCGGGGAGCTGTTTTTT. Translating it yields CASGQGARTGELFF.